The following is a T cell receptor beta chain sequence with its context. This entry comes from a study of shared T cell receptors in the human thymus. Trimming removed 0 bases at V and 2 bases at J, with 12 bases between. CDR3 length equals 15 residues. Germline CDR1 SGHTS, CDR2 YDEGEE. Assay: immunoSEQ multiplex PCR; the TCRdb copy retains only in-frame clones and omits some. The profile covers 540,000 or so clones, with approximately 80% appearing a single time and approximately 0.013% taken by the ten largest. These data also featured in a second study, about human thymus T cells. As that report states: Finnish infants who were healthy and having corrective surgery for congenital heart defects made up the donors. Surgeons resected thymus tissue during corrective heart surgery. Related research examined unrelated individuals and reported that their thymic repertoires overlapped highly.

The receptor was isolated from a boy less than two years old with a congenital heart defect. Material for sequencing was thymocytes. The chain recombines TRBV5-8 with TRBJ2-7; TRBD1 is a possible D gene (7 bases). CDR3 region: CASSLGGGGTYEQYF. The CDR3 nucleotides read TGTGCCAGCAGCTTGGGAGGGGGCGGGACCTACGAGCAGTACTTC.